This T cell receptor (beta chain) was sequenced during a study of cytomegalovirus exposure and HLA in healthy donors. Across the study: HLA-typed donors contributed 65 million to 95 million unique TCRs, which were held in an early data release.

Study-wide findings and caveats: Later analysis found that TCR beta chains associated with HLA were more clonally expanded than other, equally common chains. HLA-A and HLA-B allele assignments for most subjects were reportedly predicted accurately using TCR beta sequences.

The PCR was carried out with 60 Vbeta primers and 13 Jbeta primers. The assay was immunoSEQ multiplex PCR, and TCRdb's table has in-frame clones only and misses some. The table shows about 210,000 clones, with more than 75% occurring only once. The CDR3 consists of 15 residues. CDR1 SGHTA and CDR2 FQGNSA come from the germline V gene. The V end lost 3 bases, the J end lost 7 bases, and 15 bases lay between the germline ends. Of note for this clone: Antigen specificity is unknown.

The origin of this receptor is a male donor in good health and CMV-seropositive. The sequencing sample was made of PBMCs. The chain couples TRBV7-2 to TRBJ2-2, with a tentative D call TRBD2 (6 bases). CDR3 bases: TGTGCCAGCAGCTTCTACGGGGGAGGTGGCGGGGAGCTGTTTTTT. It encodes CASSFYGGGGGELFF.